What follows are 5 T cell receptor beta chains derived from one specimen sequenced in a study of blood T cell repertoires in COVID-19. TCRdb's copy holds only in-frame clones and misses some; the assay was immunoSEQ multiplex PCR. Here the sample spans 100,000 to 150,000 clones, 88% being singletons. Sequencing used peripheral blood. The receptors stem from a middle-aged man with acute or convalescent COVID-19.

The chain couples TRBV5-4 to TRBJ2-7; TRBD1 agrees at 8 bases. Germline lookup yields CDR1 SGHNT and CDR2 YYREEE (reference sequence). The CDR3 is 11 amino acids. The V segment lost 4 bases and the J segment 6 bases; nucleotides outside the gene matches: 0. CDR3 sequence reads: CASSTGGEQYF. The CDR3 bases are TGTGCCAGCAGCACAGGGGGCGAGCAGTACTTC.

CDR3: CASSSRPEAFF. CDR3 DNA sequence: TGTGCCAGCAGTTCCAGGCCTGAAGCTTTCTTT. This chain joins TRBV2 and TRBJ1-1; no reliable D call. This CDR3 region has 11 residues. Trimming cost V 5 bases and J 6 bases, with 7 bases left between them. CDR1 SNHLY and CDR2 FYNNEI come from the germline V gene.

The V gene is TRBV6-5, the J gene TRBJ2-7; 11 bases align to TRBD2. Germline V gives CDR1 MNHEY, CDR2 SVGAGI. V lost 5 bases, J lost 7 bases, and 10 bases stayed unmatched. The CDR3 covers 15 residues. CDR3 coding DNA: TGTGCCAGCAGTACCACTAGCGGGGGCACGGGAGAGCAGTACTTC. It is translated as CASSTTSGGTGEQYF.

This clone turned up a few times. The chain has TRBV12-3 or TRBV12-4 and TRBJ2-1; D remains unclear. V was pared by 8 bases and J by 0 bases, with 8 bases between. CDR3 size: 13 residues. For the CDR3, the DNA is TGTGCCAGCTTTCTGAGCTCCTACAATGAGCAGTTCTTC. This gives the protein CASFLSSYNEQFF.

The rearrangement uses TRBV6-1 and TRBJ2-2, with 9 bases that match TRBD2. V lost 3 bases, J lost 6 bases, and 5 bases stayed unmatched. The CDR3 spans 15 residues. Germline V lookup: CDR1 MNHNS, CDR2 SASEGT. CDR3 region: CASSENIAGAGELFF. DNA for the CDR3: TGTGCCAGCAGTGAGAATATAGCGGGAGCCGGGGAGCTGTTTTTT.